This TCR beta chain was recovered during a study of cytomegalovirus exposure and HLA in healthy donors. Both 60 Vbeta primers and 13 Jbeta primers went into the PCR. Sequencing used immunoSEQ multiplex PCR; TCRdb keeps in-frame clones, though not all of them. Of some 200,000 clones in the sample, less than 85% are singletons; the top ten hold 0.2% to 0.25%. At the time of sampling, donors were nominally healthy, though unrecorded immune exposures were likely. The sequence was collected from a girl aged 2-10 years in good health and CMV-seronegative. The sample was PBMCs.

The CDR3, as DNA: TGTGCCAGCAGCCCGGGGGGACTGACAGATACGCAGTATTTT. It translates to CASSPGGLTDTQYF. J is TRBJ2-3 and V is TRBV7-8, with 7 bases that match TRBD2. The germline gives CDR1 SGHVS, CDR2 FQNEAQ. V gave up 5 bases and J gave up 3 bases; unmatched junction bases: 5. The length of the CDR3 is 14 residues.